This T cell receptor (beta chain) was found in a study of blood T cell repertoires in COVID-19. Looking at the study overall: Acute and convalescent COVID-19 specimens originated in the United States, Italy and Spain. Nucleic acid was either cDNA or gDNA, and it came from T cells, B-cell-depleted T cells, or PBMCs.

Residents of 24 US areas, aged roughly 18 to 89 years, made up the participants. Germline-derived CDR1 and CDR2 are MNHEY and SMNVEV (reference sequence). V lost 2 bases to trimming and J lost 1 base, with 5 bases between them. The CDR3 loop spans 14 amino acids. In the authors' methods: Amplification with reference gene primers provided the estimates of nucleated cell counts. Repertoires were generated with immunoSEQ multiplex PCR, while TCRdb's copy carries only in-frame clones and drops some. That table supplies the V and J calls and clone size; D and trimming were determined from the DNA. The sample lists more than 200,000 clones; 70% to 90% were seen once.

The chain combines TRBV27 with TRBJ2-2; no clear D gene. The sequence came from a man aged 30 to 45 with acute COVID-19. Material for sequencing was PBMCs or T cells enriched from blood (not recorded which). CDR3 DNA: TGTGCCAGCAGTTTAATAGAGAACACCGGGGAGCTGTTTTTT. It specifies CASSLIENTGELFF.